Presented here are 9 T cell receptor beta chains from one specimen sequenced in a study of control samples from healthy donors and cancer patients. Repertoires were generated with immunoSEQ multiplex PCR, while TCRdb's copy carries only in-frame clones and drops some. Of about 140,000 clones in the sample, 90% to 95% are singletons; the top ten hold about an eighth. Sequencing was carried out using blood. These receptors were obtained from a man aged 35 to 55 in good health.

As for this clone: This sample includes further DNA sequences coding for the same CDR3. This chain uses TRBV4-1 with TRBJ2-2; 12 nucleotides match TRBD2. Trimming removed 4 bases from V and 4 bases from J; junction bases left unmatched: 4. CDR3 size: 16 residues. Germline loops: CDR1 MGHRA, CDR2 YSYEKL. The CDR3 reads CASSPKLAGGTGELFF. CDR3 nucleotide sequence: TGCGCCAGCAGCCCCAAACTAGCGGGAGGCACCGGGGAGCTGTTTTTT.

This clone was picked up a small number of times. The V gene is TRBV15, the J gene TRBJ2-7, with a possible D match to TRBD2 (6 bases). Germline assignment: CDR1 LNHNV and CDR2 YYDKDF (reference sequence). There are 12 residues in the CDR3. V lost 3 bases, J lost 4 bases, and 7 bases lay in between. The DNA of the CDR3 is TGTGCCACCAGCAGGGGACTGTACGAGCAGTACTTC. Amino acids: CATSRGLYEQYF.

CDR3 nucleotides: TGTGCCAGCAGCCCAGGGGGAACCGGGGAGCTGTTTTTT. Translating gives CASSPGGTGELFF. This chain links TRBV2 with TRBJ2-2, with 7 nucleotides matching TRBD1. The J segment lost 5 bases and the V segment lost 6 bases, leaving 3 bases of the junction unmatched. Germline-derived CDR1 and CDR2 are SNHLY and FYNNEI. The CDR3 totals 13 residues.

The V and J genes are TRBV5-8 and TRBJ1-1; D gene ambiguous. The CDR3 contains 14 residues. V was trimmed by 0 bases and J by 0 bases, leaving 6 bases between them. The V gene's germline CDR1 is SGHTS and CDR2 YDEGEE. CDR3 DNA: TGTGCCAGCAGCTTGGCACGGATGAACACTGAAGCTTTCTTT. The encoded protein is CASSLARMNTEAFF.

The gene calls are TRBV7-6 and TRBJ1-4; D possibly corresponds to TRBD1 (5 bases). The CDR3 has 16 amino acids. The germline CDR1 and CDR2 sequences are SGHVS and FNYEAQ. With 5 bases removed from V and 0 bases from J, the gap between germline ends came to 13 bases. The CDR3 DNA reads TGTGCCAGCAGCCTAGGGACGGGAGCAACTAATGAAAAACTGTTTTTT. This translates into CASSLGTGATNEKLFF.

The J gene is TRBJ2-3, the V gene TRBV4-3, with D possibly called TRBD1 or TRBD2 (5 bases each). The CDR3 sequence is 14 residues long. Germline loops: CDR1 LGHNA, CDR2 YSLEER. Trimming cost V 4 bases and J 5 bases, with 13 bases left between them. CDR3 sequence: CASSLDARGDTQYF. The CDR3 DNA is TGCGCCAGCAGCCTGGACGCGAGGGGAGATACGCAGTATTTT.

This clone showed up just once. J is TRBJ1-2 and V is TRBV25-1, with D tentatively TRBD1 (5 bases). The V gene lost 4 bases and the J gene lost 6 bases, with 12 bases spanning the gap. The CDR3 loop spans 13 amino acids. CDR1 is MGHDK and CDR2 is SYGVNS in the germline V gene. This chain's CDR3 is CASSVSGKDGYTF. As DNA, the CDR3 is TGTGCCAGCAGTGTATCAGGGAAGGATGGCTACACCTTC.

The CDR3 here is CASSYSRVDYGYTF. The CDR3 region has the DNA TGTGCCAGCAGTTACTCGAGGGTCGACTATGGCTACACCTTC. The chain is built from TRBV6-6 and TRBJ1-2, with D unresolved. This CDR3 spans 14 amino acids. V gave up 0 bases and J gave up 3 bases, with 8 bases separating them. CDR1 and CDR2 (germline): MNHNY, SVGAGI (reference sequence).

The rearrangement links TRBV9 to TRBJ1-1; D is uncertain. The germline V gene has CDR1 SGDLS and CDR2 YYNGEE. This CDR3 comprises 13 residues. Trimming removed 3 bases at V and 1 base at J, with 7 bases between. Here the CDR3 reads CASSAAGNTEAFF. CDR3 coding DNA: TGTGCCAGCAGCGCCGCCGGGAACACTGAAGCTTTCTTT.